A selection of T cell receptor beta chains follows, all from one sample in a study of shared clonotypes between healthy human individuals. The repertoire was sequenced with immunoSEQ multiplex PCR; TCRdb's copy has only in-frame clones and lacks some. The sample shows approximately 2.1 million clones, over 90% of them seen only once. The sequencing input was naive CD4+ T cells from PBMCs. These receptors originate from a man younger than 35 in good health. Some clones in this sample may be carry-over from other donors' samples. The CDR3 runs from the conserved cysteine through the conserved F or W. Each record gives: V gene, clone size, J gene, D gene, CDR3 DNA, CDR3 protein. A D gene is named only where the DNA matches it firmly. The size of a clone is reported for some rows only, either as once, few or many, or as a class for expanded clones.

V gene: TRBV30
clone size: NA
J gene: TRBJ1-4
D gene: TRBD1
CDR3 DNA: TGTGCCTGGAGGGACGGGACAGCCTATGAAAAACTGTTTTTT
CDR3 protein: CAWRDGTAYEKLFF

V gene: TRBV5-1
clone size: NA
J gene: TRBJ2-3
D gene: TRBD2
CDR3 DNA: TGCGCCAGCCGCACGTTCGAAGCGGGAGGGTCAGATACGCAGTATTTT
CDR3 protein: CASRTFEAGGSDTQYF

V gene: TRBV28
clone size: once
J gene: TRBJ2-7
D gene: TRBD2
CDR3 DNA: TGTGCCAGTGCGACTAGCGGGCCTACTTACGAGCAGTACTTC
CDR3 protein: CASATSGPTYEQYF

V gene: TRBV28
clone size: NA
J gene: TRBJ1-1
D gene: NA
CDR3 DNA: TGTGCCAGCAGTCCCCCCGGGGGACTTGGAACTGAAGCTTTCTTT
CDR3 protein: CASSPPGGLGTEAFF

V gene: TRBV5-1
clone size: NA
J gene: TRBJ2-1
D gene: TRBD2
CDR3 DNA: TGCGCCAGCAGCGGGGAGGGGTTGGCGGGGGCCTACAATGAGCAGTTCTTC
CDR3 protein: CASSGEGLAGAYNEQFF

V gene: TRBV19
clone size: NA
J gene: TRBJ2-4
D gene: NA
CDR3 DNA: TGTGCCAGTAGTATCGTTTTTGAGAGATACATTCAGTACTTC
CDR3 protein: CASSIVFERYIQYF

V gene: TRBV5-4
clone size: NA
J gene: TRBJ1-1
D gene: NA
CDR3 DNA: TGTGCCAGCAGCTTACTGAAGGAAGGCACTGAAGCTTTCTTT
CDR3 protein: CASSLLKEGTEAFF

V gene: TRBV5-6
clone size: NA
J gene: TRBJ1-4
D gene: TRBD1
CDR3 DNA: TGTGCCAGCAGACTGCTTGGACAGGGGGACGAAAAACTGTTTTTT
CDR3 protein: CASRLLGQGDEKLFF

V gene: TRBV7-7
clone size: NA
J gene: TRBJ2-3
D gene: NA
CDR3 DNA: TGTGCCAGCAGCAGAGTCTATGTTGATACGCAGTATTTT
CDR3 protein: CASSRVYVDTQYF

V gene: TRBV18
clone size: NA
J gene: TRBJ1-3
D gene: TRBD1
CDR3 DNA: TGTGCCAGCTCCAACAGGGGACTCTCTGGGGACACCATATATTTT
CDR3 protein: CASSNRGLSGDTIYF

V gene: TRBV6-6
clone size: NA
J gene: TRBJ1-2
D gene: NA
CDR3 DNA: TGTGCCAGCAGACCCACCGTGACCAACTATGGCTACACCTTC
CDR3 protein: CASRPTVTNYGYTF

V gene: TRBV30
clone size: NA
J gene: TRBJ2-3
D gene: NA
CDR3 DNA: TGTGCCTGGAGGCGCACAGATACGCAGTATTTT
CDR3 protein: CAWRRTDTQYF

V gene: TRBV9
clone size: NA
J gene: TRBJ2-3
D gene: NA
CDR3 DNA: TGTGCCAGCAGCGTAGAGGGTCAGGGGGGCGCAGATACGCAGTATTTT
CDR3 protein: CASSVEGQGGADTQYF

V gene: TRBV5-1
clone size: NA
J gene: TRBJ2-7
D gene: TRBD2
CDR3 DNA: TGCGCCAGCAGCTTAAGACTAGCGGGAGCGGGCGAGCAGTACTTC
CDR3 protein: CASSLRLAGAGEQYF

V gene: TRBV27
clone size: NA
J gene: TRBJ2-5
D gene: TRBD2
CDR3 DNA: TGTGCCAGCAGTTTAAGGCTAGCGGAGTTCCAAGAGACCCAGTACTTC
CDR3 protein: CASSLRLAEFQETQYF

V gene: TRBV7-6
clone size: NA
J gene: TRBJ1-4
D gene: NA
CDR3 DNA: TGTGCCAGCAGCCCCGCCGGGGTTAATGAAAAACTGTTTTTT
CDR3 protein: CASSPAGVNEKLFF

V gene: TRBV9
clone size: NA
J gene: TRBJ2-2
D gene: NA
CDR3 DNA: TGTGCCAGCAGCGTAGAGGCCGGGGCGAACACCGGGGAGCTGTTTTTT
CDR3 protein: CASSVEAGANTGELFF

V gene: TRBV7-2
clone size: NA
J gene: TRBJ2-3
D gene: TRBD2
CDR3 DNA: TGTGCCAGCAGCCTCAGTACTAGCGGGAGGCCTTACACAGATACGCAGTATTTT
CDR3 protein: CASSLSTSGRPYTDTQYF

V gene: TRBV4-2
clone size: NA
J gene: TRBJ2-7
D gene: NA
CDR3 DNA: TGTGCCAGCAGCCAACGGACTCTGGTGGAGGGGGCTAGCGAGCAGTACTTC
CDR3 protein: CASSQRTLVEGASEQYF

V gene: TRBV6-5
clone size: NA
J gene: TRBJ2-7
D gene: NA
CDR3 DNA: TGTGCCAGCAGGGAGCGGGTGGCCTACGAGCAGTACTTC
CDR3 protein: CASRERVAYEQYF

V gene: TRBV18
clone size: NA
J gene: TRBJ1-4
D gene: NA
CDR3 DNA: TGTGCCAGCTCACCACCCTCAGGGAGAGCTAATGAAAAACTGTTTTTT
CDR3 protein: CASSPPSGRANEKLFF

V gene: TRBV18
clone size: NA
J gene: TRBJ2-7
D gene: NA
CDR3 DNA: TGTGCCAGCTCACCTCTCCTCCCAGGGGTTAGGAACGAGCAGTACTTC
CDR3 protein: CASSPLLPGVRNEQYF

V gene: TRBV5-1
clone size: NA
J gene: TRBJ2-1
D gene: TRBD2
CDR3 DNA: TGCGCCAGCAGCTTGGGGATGAGGGCGGGAGGGAATGAGCAGTTCTTC
CDR3 protein: CASSLGMRAGGNEQFF

V gene: TRBV19
clone size: NA
J gene: TRBJ1-1
D gene: NA
CDR3 DNA: TGTGCCAGTAGAGAAATACAGAGACCTAACACTGAAGCTTTCTTT
CDR3 protein: CASREIQRPNTEAFF